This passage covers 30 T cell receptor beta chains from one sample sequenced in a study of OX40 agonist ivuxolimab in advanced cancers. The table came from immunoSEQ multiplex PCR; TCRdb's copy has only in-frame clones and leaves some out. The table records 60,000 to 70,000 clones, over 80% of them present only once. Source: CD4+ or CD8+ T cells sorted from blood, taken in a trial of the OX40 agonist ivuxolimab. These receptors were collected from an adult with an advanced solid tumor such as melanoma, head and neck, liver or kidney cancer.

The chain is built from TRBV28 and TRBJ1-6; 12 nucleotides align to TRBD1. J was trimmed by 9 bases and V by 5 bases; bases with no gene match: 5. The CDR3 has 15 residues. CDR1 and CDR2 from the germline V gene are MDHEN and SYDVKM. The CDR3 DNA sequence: TGTGCCAGCAGTCCGGGGGACAGGGGGCCTTCACCCCTCCACTTT. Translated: CASSPGDRGPSPLHF.

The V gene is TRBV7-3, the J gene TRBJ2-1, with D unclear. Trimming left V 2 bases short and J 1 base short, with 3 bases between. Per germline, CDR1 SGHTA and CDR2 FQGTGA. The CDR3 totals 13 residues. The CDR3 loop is CASSLGSYNEQFF. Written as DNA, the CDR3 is TGTGCCAGCAGCTTAGGGTCCTACAATGAGCAGTTCTTC.

The CDR3 bases are TGCAGCGTTGAGGGGGTAACCTCCTACAATGAGCAGTTCTTC. Amino acids: CSVEGVTSYNEQFF. This sequence joins TRBV29-1 and TRBJ2-1, with D perhaps being TRBD1 or TRBD2 (5 bases each). This CDR3 contains 14 residues. V was shortened by 3 bases and J by 0 bases, with 9 bases between the two germline ends. The germline gives CDR1 SQVTM, CDR2 ANQGSEA.

The CDR3 loop reads CASSLVLGKYGSPLHF. CDR3 sequence (DNA): TGCGCCAGCAGCTTGGTTTTAGGGAAGTACGGTTCACCCCTCCACTTT. The chain employs TRBV5-1 and TRBJ1-6, with D uncertain. The V gene lost 0 bases and the J gene lost 9 bases, with 16 bases spanning the gap. This CDR3 comprises 16 residues. Germline V gives CDR1 SGHRS, CDR2 YFSETQ.

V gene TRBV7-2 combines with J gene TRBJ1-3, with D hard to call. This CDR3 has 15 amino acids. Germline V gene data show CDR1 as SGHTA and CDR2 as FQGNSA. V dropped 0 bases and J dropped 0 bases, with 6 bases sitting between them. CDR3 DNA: TGTGCCAGCAGCTTAGCAGGGTCCTCTGGAAACACCATATATTTT. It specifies CASSLAGSSGNTIYF.

The CDR3 reads CASSVQGTGAEKLFF. For the CDR3, the DNA is TGTGCCAGCAGCGTACAGGGGACAGGGGCTGAAAAACTGTTTTTT. This chain connects TRBV9 to TRBJ1-4, with 10 bases lining up with TRBD1. V shed 1 base, J shed 7 bases, and the junction held 4 bases outside the gene matches. This CDR3 has 15 residues. Germline V gives CDR1 SGDLS, CDR2 YYNGEE.

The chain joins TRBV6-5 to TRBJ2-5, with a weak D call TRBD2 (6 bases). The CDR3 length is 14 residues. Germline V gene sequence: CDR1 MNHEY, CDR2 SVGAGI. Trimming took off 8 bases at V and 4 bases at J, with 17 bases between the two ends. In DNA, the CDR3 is TGTGCCAGCTCCAGGGACTTGAGGGGAGAGACCCAGTACTTC. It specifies CASSRDLRGETQYF.

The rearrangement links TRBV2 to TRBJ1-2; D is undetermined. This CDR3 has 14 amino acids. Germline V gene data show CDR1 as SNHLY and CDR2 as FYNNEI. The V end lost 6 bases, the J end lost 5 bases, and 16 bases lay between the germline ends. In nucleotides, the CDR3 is TGTGCCAGCAGCCCACGGACGAACACGTATGGCTACACCTTC. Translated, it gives CASSPRTNTYGYTF.

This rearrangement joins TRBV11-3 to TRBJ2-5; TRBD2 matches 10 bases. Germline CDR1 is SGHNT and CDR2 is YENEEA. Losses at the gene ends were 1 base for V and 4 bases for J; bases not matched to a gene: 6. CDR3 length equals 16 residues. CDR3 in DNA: TGTGCCAGCAGCTTAGGGCTAGCGGGAGATGGAGAGACCCAGTACTTC. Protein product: CASSLGLAGDGETQYF.

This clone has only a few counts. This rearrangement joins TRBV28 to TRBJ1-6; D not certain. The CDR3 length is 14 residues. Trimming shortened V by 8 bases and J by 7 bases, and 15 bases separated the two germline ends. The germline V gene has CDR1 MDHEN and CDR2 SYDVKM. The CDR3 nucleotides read TGTGCCAGCCGCGCAGTGGTGAGAAATTCACCCCTCCACTTT. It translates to CASRAVVRNSPLHF. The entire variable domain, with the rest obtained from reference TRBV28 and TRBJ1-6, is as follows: DVKVTQSSRYLVKRTGEKVFLECVQDMDHENMFWYRQDPGLGLRLIYFSYDVKMKEKGDIPEGYSVSREKKERFSLILESASTNQTSMYLCASRAVVRNSPLHFGNGTRLTVT.

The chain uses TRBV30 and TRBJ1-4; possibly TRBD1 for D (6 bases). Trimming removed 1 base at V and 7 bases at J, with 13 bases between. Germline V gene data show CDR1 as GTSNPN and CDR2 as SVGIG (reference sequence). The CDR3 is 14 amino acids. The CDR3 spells CAWSDGGMGEKLFF. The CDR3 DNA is TGTGCCTGGAGTGACGGGGGCATGGGTGAAAAACTGTTTTTT.

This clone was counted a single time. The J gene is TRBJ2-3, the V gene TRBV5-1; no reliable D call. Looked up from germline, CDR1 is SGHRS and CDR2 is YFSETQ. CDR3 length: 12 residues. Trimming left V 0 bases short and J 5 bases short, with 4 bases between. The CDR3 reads CASSLGRDTQYF. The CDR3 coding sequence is TGCGCCAGCAGCTTGGGGCGAGATACGCAGTATTTT.

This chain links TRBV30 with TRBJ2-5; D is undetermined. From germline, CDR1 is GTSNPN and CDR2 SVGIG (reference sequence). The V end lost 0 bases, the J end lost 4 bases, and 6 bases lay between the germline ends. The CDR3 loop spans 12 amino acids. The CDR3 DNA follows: TGTGCCTGGAGTGTACTGGGAGAGACCCAGTACTTC. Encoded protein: CAWSVLGETQYF. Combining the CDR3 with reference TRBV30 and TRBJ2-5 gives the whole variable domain SQTIHQWPATLVQPVGSPLSLECTVEGTSNPNLYWYRQAAGRGLQLLFYSVGIGQISSEVPQNLSASRPQDRQFILSSKKLLLSDSGFYLCAWSVLGETQYFGPGTRLLVL.

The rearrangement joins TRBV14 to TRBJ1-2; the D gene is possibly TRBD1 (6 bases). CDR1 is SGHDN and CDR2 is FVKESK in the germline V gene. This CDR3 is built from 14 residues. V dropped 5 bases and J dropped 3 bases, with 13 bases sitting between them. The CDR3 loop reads CASSEQGRDYGYTF. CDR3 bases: TGTGCCAGCAGCGAACAGGGTCGTGACTATGGCTACACCTTC.

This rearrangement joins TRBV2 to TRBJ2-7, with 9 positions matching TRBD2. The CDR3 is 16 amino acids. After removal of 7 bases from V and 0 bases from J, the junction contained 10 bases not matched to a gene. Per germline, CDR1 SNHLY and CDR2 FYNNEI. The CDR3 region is CASKEGAGGPSYEQYF. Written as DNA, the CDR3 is TGTGCCAGCAAGGAGGGGGCGGGAGGGCCCTCCTACGAGCAGTACTTC.

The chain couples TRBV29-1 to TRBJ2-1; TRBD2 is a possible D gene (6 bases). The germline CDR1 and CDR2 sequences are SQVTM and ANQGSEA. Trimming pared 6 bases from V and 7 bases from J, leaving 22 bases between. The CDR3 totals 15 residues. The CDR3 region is CSVLTGTSSGNEQFF. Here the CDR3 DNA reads TGCAGCGTATTAACCGGGACTTCGTCCGGGAATGAGCAGTTCTTC.

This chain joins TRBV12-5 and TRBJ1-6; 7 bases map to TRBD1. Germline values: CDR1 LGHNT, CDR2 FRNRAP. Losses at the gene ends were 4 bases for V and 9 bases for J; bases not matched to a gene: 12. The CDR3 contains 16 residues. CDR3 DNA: TGTGCTAGTGGTTCCAACAACAGGGGACGTTTTTCACCCCTCCACTTT. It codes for CASGSNNRGRFSPLHF.

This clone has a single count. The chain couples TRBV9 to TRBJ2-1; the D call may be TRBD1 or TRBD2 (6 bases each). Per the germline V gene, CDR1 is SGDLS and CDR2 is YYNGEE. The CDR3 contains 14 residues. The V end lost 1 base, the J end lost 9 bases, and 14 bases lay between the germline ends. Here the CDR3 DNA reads TGTGCCAGCAGCGTAAGGGGGGCCGGTGGTGAGCAGTTCTTC. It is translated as CASSVRGAGGEQFF.

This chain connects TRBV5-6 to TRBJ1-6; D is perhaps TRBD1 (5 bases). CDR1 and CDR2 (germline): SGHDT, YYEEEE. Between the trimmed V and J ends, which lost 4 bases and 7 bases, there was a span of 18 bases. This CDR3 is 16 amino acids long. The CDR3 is CASSRGQTQINSPLHF. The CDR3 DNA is TGTGCCAGCAGCCGCGGACAAACGCAAATCAATTCACCCCTCCACTTT.

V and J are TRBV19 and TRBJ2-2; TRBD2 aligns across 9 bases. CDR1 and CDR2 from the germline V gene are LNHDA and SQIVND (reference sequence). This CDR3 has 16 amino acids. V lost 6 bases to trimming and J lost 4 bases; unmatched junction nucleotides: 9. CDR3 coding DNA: TGTGCCAGTAGGGAGCGGGGGGTCCGTGTCACCGGGGAGCTGTTTTTT. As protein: CASRERGVRVTGELFF. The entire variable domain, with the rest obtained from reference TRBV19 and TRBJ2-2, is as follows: DGGITQSPKYLFRKEGQNVTLSCEQNLNHDAMYWYRQDPGQGLRLIYYSQIVNDFQKGDIAEGYSVSREKKESFPLTVTSAQKNPTAFYLCASRERGVRVTGELFFGEGSRLTVL.

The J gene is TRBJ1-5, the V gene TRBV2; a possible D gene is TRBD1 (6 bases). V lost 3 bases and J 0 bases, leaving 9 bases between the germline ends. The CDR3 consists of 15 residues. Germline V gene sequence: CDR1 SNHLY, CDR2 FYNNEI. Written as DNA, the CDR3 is TGTGCCAGCAGTGAGGACAGATATAGCAATCAGCCCCAGCATTTT. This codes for CASSEDRYSNQPQHF.

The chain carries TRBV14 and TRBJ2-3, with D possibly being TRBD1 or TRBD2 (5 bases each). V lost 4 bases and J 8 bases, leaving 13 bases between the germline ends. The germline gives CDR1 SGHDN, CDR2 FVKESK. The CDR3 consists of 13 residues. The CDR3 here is CASSPDPGRTQYF. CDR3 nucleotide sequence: TGTGCCAGCAGCCCAGACCCGGGACGTACGCAGTATTTT.

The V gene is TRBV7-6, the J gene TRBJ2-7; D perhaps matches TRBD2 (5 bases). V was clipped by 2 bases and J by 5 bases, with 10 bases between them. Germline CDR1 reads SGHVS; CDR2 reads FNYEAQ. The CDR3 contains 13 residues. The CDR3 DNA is TGTGCCAGCAGCTTATTCAGAGGGAACGAGCAGTACTTC. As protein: CASSLFRGNEQYF.

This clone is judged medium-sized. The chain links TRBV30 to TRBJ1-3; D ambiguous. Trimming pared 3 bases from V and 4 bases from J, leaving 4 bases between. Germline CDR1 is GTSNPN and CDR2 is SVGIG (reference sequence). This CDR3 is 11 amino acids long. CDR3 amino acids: CAWRPGNTIYF. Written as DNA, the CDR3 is TGTGCCTGGAGGCCGGGAAACACCATATATTTT. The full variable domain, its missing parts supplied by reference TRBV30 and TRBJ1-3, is SQTIHQWPATLVQPVGSPLSLECTVEGTSNPNLYWYRQAAGRGLQLLFYSVGIGQISSEVPQNLSASRPQDRQFILSSKKLLLSDSGFYLCAWRPGNTIYFGEGSWLTVV.

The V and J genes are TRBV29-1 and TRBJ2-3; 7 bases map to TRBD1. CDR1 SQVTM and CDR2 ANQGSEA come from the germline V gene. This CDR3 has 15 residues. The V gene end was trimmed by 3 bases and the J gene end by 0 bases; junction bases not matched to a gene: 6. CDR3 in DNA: TGCAGCGTTGAGGTGACAGGGTTTAGCACAGATACGCAGTATTTT. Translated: CSVEVTGFSTDTQYF.

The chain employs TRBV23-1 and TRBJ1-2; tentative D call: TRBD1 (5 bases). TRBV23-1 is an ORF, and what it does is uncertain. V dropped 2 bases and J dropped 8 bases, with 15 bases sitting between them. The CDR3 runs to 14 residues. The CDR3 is CASSQPGPRHGYTF. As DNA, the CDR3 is TGCGCCAGCAGTCAACCGGGACCGCGCCACGGCTACACCTTC.

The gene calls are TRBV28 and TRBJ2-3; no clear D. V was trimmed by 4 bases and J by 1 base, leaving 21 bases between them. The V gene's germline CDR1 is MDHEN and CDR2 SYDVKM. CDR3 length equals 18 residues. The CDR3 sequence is CASSSGSISSSGTDTQYF. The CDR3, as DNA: TGTGCCAGCAGTTCGGGCAGTATCTCCTCCTCCGGCACAGATACGCAGTATTTT.

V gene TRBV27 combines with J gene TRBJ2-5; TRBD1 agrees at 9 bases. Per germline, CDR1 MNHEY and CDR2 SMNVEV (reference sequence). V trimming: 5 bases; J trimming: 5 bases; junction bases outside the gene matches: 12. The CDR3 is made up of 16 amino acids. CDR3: CASSLQGAVWWETQYF. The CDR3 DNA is TGTGCCAGCAGTCTACAGGGGGCGGTTTGGTGGGAGACCCAGTACTTC.

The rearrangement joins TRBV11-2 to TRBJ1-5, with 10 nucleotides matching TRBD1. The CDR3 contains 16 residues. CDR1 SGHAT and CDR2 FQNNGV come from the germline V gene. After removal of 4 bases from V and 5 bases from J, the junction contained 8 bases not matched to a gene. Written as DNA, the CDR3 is TGTGCCAGCAGCTCCGGGACAGGGGTTTTGGATCAGCCCCAGCATTTT. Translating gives CASSSGTGVLDQPQHF.

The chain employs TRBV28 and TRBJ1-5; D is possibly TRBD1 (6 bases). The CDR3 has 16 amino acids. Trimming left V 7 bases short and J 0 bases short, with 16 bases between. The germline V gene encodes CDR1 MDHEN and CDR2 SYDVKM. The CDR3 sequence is CASTLSRGRSNQPQHF. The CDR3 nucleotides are TGTGCCAGCACCCTTAGCAGGGGCCGTAGCAATCAGCCCCAGCATTTT.